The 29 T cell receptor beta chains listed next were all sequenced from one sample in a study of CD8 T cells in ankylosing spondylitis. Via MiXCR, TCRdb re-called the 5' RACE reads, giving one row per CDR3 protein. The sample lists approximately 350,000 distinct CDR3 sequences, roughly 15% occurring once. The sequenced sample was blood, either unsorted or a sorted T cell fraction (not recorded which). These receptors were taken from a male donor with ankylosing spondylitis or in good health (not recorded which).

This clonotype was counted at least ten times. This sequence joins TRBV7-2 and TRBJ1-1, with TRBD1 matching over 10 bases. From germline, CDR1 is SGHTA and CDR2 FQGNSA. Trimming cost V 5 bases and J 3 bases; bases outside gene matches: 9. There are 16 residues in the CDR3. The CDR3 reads CASSRGQGVFDTEAFF. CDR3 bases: TGTGCCAGCAGCCGCGGACAGGGGGTCTTTGACACTGAAGCTTTCTTT.

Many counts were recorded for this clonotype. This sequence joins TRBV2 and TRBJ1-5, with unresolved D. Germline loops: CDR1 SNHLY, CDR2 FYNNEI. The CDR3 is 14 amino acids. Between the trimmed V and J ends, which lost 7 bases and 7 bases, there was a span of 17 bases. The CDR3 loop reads CASTLLSGKQPQHF. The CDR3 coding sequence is TGTGCCAGCACTTTGTTGTCCGGAAAGCAGCCCCAGCATTTT.

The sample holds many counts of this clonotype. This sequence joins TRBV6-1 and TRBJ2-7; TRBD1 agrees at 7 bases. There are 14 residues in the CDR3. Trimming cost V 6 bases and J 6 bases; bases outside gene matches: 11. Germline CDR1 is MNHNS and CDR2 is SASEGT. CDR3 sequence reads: CASREDRRILEQYF. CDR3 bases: TGTGCCAGCAGAGAGGACAGGAGGATCCTCGAGCAGTACTTC.

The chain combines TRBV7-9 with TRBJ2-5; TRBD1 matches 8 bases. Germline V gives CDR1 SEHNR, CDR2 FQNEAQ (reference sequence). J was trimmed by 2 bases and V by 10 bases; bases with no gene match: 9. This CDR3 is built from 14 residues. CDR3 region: CATSGTGVQETQYF. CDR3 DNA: TGTGCCACTTCCGGGACAGGCGTTCAAGAGACCCAGTACTTC.

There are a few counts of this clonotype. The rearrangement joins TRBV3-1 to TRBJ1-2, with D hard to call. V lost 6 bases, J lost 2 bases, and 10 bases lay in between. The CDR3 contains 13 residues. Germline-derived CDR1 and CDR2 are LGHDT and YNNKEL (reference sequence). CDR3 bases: TGTGCCAGCAGTCCTACCCCCAACTATGGCTACACCTTC. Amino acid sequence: CASSPTPNYGYTF. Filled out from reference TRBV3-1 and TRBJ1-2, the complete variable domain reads DTAVSQTPKYLVTQMGNDKSIKCEQNLGHDTMYWYKQDSKKFLKIMFSYNNKELIINETVPNRFSPKSPDKAHLNLHINSLELGDSAVYFCASSPTPNYGYTFGSGTRLTVV.

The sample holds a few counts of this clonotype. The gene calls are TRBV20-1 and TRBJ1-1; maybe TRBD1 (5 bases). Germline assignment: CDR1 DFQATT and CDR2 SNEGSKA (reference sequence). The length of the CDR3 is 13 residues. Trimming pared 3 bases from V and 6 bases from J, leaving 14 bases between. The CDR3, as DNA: TGCAGTGCTAGCAGGGAAGATAGGGCTGAAGCTTTCTTT. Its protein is CSASREDRAEAFF.

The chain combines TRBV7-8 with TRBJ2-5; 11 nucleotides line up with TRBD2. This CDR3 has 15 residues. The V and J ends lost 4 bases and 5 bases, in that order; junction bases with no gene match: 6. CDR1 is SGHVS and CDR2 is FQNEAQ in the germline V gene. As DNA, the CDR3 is TGTGCCAGCAGCTCAGGGGCTAGCGGGGGGGAGACCCAGTACTTC. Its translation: CASSSGASGGETQYF.

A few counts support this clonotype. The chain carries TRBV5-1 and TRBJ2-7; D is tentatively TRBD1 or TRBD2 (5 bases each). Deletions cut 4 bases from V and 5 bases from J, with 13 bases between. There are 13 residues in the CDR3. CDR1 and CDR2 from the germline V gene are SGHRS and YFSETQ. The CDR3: CASSRDRRDEQYF. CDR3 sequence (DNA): TGCGCCAGCAGCAGGGACCGGCGGGACGAGCAGTACTTC.

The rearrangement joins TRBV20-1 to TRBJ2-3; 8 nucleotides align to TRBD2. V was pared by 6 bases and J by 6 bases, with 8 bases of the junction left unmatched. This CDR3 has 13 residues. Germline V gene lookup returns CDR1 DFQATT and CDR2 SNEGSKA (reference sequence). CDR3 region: CSALTSGTDTQYF. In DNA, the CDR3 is TGCAGTGCCCTTACTAGCGGAACCGATACGCAGTATTTT.

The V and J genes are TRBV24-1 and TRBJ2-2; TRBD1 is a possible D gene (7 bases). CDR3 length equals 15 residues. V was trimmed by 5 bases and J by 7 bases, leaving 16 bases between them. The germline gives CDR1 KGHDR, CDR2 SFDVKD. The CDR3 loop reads CATSAPSGGNGELFF. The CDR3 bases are TGTGCCACCAGTGCCCCGTCAGGGGGGAACGGGGAGCTGTTTTTT.

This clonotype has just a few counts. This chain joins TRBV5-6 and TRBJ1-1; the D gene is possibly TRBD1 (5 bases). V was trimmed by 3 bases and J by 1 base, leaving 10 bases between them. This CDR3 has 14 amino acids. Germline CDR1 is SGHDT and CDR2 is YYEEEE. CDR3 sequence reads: CASSYTTGNTEAFF. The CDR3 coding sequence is TGTGCCAGCAGCTATACTACAGGGAACACTGAAGCTTTCTTT.

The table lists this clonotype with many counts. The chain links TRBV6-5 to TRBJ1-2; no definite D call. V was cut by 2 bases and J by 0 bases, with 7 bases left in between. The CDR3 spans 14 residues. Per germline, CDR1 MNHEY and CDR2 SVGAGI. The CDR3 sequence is CASSYNEANYGYTF. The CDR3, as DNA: TGTGCCAGCAGTTACAATGAAGCTAACTATGGCTACACCTTC.

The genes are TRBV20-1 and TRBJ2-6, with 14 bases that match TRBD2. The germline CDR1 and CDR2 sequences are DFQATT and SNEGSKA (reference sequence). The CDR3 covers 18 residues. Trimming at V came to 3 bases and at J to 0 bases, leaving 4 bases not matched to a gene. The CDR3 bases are TGCAGTGCTAGGGCCGGGACTAGCGGGAGCTCTGGGGCCAACGTCCTGACTTTC. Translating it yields CSARAGTSGSSGANVLTF.

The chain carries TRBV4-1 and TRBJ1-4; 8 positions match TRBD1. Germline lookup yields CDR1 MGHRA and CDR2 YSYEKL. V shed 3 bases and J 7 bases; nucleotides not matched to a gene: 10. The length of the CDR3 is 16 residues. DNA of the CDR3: TGCGCCAGCAGCCAGCCTCACAGGGGGGAAGGTGAAAAACTGTTTTTT. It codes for CASSQPHRGEGEKLFF.

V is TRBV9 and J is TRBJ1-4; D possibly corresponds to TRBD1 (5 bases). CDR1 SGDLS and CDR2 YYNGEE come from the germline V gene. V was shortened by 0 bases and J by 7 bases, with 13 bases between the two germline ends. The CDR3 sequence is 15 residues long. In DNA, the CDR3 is TGTGCCAGCAGCGTAGGGACAATAGGGCTTGAAAAACTGTTTTTT. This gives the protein CASSVGTIGLEKLFF.

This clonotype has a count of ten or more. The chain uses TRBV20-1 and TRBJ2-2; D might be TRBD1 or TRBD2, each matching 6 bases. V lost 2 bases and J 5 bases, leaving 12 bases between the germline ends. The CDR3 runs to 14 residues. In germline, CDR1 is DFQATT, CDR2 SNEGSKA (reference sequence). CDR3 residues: CSARMGGSTGELFF. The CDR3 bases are TGCAGTGCTAGAATGGGGGGCTCAACCGGGGAGCTGTTTTTT.

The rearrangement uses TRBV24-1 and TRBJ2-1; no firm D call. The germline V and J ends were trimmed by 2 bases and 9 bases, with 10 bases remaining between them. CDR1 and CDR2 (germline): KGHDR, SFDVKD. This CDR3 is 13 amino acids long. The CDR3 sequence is CATSDSPRSEQFF. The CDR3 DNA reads TGTGCCACCAGTGATTCACCCCGCAGTGAGCAGTTCTTC.

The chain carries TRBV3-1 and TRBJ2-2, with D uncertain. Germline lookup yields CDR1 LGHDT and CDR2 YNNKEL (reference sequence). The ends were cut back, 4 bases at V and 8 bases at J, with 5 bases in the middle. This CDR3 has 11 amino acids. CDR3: CASSPGGELFF. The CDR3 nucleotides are TGTGCCAGCAGCCCGGGTGGGGAGCTGTTTTTT.

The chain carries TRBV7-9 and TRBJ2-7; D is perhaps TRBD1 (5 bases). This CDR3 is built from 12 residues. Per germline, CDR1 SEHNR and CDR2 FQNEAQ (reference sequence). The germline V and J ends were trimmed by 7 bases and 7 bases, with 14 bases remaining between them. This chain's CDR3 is CASTETVWEQYF. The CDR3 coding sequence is TGTGCCAGCACCGAGACAGTTTGGGAGCAGTACTTC. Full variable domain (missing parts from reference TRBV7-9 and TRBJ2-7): DTGVSQNPRHKITKRGQNVTFRCDPISEHNRLYWYRQTLGQGPEFLTYFQNEAQLEKSRLLSDRFSAERPKGSFSTLEIQRTEQGDSAMYLCASTETVWEQYFGPGTRLTVT.

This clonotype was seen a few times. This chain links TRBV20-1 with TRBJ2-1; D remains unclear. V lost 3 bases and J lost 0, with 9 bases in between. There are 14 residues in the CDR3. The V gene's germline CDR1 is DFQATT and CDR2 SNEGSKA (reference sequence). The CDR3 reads CSASLYSSYNEQFF. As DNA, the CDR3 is TGCAGTGCTAGTCTCTATAGCTCCTACAATGAGCAGTTCTTC.

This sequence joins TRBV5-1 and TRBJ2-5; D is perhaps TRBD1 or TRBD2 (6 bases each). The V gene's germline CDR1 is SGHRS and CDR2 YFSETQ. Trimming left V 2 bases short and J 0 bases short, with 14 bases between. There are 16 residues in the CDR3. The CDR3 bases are TGCGCCAGCAGCTTCACGGGGGCACCCGACCAAGAGACCCAGTACTTC. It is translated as CASSFTGAPDQETQYF. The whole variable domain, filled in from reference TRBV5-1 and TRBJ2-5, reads KAGVTQTPRYLIKTRGQQVTLSCSPISGHRSVSWYQQTPGQGLQFLFEYFSETQRNKGNFPGRFSGRQFSNSRSEMNVSTLELGDSALYLCASSFTGAPDQETQYFGPGTRLLVL.

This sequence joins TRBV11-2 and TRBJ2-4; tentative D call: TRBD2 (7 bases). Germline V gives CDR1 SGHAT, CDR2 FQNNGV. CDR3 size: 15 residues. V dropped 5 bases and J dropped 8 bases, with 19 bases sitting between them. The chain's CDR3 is CASSLTGGDKDIQYF. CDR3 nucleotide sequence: TGTGCCAGCAGCCTTACGGGGGGCGATAAGGACATTCAGTACTTC.

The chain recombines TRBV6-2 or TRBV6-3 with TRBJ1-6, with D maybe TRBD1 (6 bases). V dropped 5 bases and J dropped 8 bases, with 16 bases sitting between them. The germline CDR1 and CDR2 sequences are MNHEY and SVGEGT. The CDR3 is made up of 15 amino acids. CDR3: CASSLGGGGYSPLHF. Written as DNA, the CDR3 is TGTGCCAGCAGTCTCGGGGGCGGGGGTTATTCACCCCTCCACTTT.

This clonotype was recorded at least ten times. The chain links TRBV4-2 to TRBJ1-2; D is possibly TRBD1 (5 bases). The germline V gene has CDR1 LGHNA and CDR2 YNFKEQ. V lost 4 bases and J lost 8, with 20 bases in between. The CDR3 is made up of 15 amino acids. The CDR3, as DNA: TGTGCCAGCAGCCGAACTCAAGGGGCGCGGAGCGGCTACACCTTC. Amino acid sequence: CASSRTQGARSGYTF.

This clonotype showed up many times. The DNA for the CDR3 is TGCGCCAGCAGTGGTGTTATGAACACTGAAGCTTTCTTT. Translation: CASSGVMNTEAFF. The chain employs TRBV10-2 and TRBJ1-1; D is uncertain. The CDR3 consists of 13 residues. V lost 4 bases, J lost 0 bases, and 6 bases lay in between. From germline, CDR1 is WSHSY and CDR2 SAAADI.

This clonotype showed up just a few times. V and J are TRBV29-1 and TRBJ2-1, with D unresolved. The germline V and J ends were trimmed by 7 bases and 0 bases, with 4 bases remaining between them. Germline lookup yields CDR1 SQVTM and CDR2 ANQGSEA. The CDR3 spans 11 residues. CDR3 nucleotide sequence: TGCAGCGCAGGCTCCTACAATGAGCAGTTCTTC. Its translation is CSAGSYNEQFF.

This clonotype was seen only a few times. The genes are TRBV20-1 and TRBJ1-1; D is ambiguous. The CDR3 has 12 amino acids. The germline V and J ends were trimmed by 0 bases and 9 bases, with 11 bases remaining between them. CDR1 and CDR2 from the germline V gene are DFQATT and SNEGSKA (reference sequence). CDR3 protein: CSARDRRRQAFF. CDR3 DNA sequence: TGCAGTGCTAGAGATCGTAGGAGGCAAGCTTTCTTT.

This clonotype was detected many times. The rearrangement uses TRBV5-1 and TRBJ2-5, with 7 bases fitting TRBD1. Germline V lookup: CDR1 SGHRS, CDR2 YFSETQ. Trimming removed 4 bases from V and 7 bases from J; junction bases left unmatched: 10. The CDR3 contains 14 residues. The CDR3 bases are TGCGCCAGCAGCCCGAGGACAGGATGGGGGACCCAGTACTTC. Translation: CASSPRTGWGTQYF.

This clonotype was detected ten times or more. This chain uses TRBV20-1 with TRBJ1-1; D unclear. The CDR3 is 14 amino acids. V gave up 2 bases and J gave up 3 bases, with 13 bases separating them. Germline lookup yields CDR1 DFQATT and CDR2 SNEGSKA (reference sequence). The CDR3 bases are TGCAGTGCTAGAACGGGTAGTATCGACACTGAAGCTTTCTTT. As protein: CSARTGSIDTEAFF.